Listed below are T cell receptor beta chains from one sample, sequenced in a study of metastatic and nonmetastatic thyroid tumors. TCRdb reprocessed the PCR reads via MiXCR. The sample holds about 16,000 clones, roughly 32% seen once. Material for sequencing was tumor tissue. All receptors derive from a female donor with papillary thyroid cancer or a benign thyroid nodule (not recorded which). Some clones in this sample may be carry-over from other donors' samples. The CDR3 runs from the conserved cysteine through the conserved F or W. The D gene is left open where the match is weak. Clone size, where shown, is once, few, many, or a class for clones that have expanded.

TRBV2	NA	NA	TRBJ2-7	CASLAGDYYEQYF	TGTGCCAGCCTGGCAGGAGATTACTACGAGCAGTACTTC
TRBV27	TRBD1	medium-sized	TRBJ2-7	CASSPTGTGGSYEQYF	TGTGCCAGCAGTCCAACCGGGACAGGGGGCTCCTACGAGCAGTACTTC
TRBV27	NA	NA	TRBJ1-5	CASIAGNQPQHF	TGTGCCAGCATCGCGGGGAATCAGCCCCAACATTTT
TRBV6-5	NA	few	TRBJ1-5	CASSYSGQDQPQHF	TGTGCCAGCAGTTACTCTGGACAAGATCAGCCCCAGCATTTT
TRBV6-1	TRBD1	medium-sized	TRBJ1-5	CASALSGGRQPQHF	TGTGCCAGCGCGTTATCAGGGGGACGCCAGCCCCAGCATTTT
TRBV6-1	TRBD1	NA	TRBJ2-7	CASRKTGLVAEQYF	TGTGCCAGCAGGAAGACAGGGTTGGTTGCCGAGCAGTACTTC
TRBV18	NA	many	TRBJ2-7	CASSSTSYEQYF	TGTGCCAGCTCGAGCACCTCCTACGAGCAGTACTTC
TRBV28	TRBD1	NA	TRBJ2-2	CASETGVAGELFF	TGTGCCAGCGAGACAGGGGTGGCCGGGGAGCTGTTTTTT
TRBV19	TRBD2	medium-sized	TRBJ2-3	CASSLSRLAGSTDTQYF	TGTGCCAGTTCCCTTTCCCGACTAGCGGGGAGCACAGATACGCAGTATTTT
TRBV25-1	NA	many	TRBJ2-7	CASSANLGHLREQYF	TGTGCCAGCAGTGCGAACCTGGGACACCTTCGAGAGCAGTACTTC
TRBV20-1	NA	NA	TRBJ2-7	CSARYQGPEQYF	TGCAGCGCTAGATATCAGGGCCCCGAGCAGTACTTC
TRBV5-4	TRBD2	NA	TRBJ2-1	CASSSLAGGLNEQFF	TGTGCCAGCAGCTCTCTAGCGGGGGGCCTCAATGAGCAGTTCTTC
TRBV3-1	NA	many	TRBJ1-5	CASSPYSNQPQHF	TGTGCCAGCAGCCCATATAGCAATCAGCCCCAGCATTTT
TRBV2	TRBD1	medium-sized	TRBJ2-2	CASSEAGDRAGGELFF	TGTGCCAGCAGTGAAGCGGGGGACAGGGCAGGCGGGGAGCTGTTTTTT
TRBV20-1	NA	medium-sized	TRBJ1-5	CSASQPSDQPQHF	TGCAGTGCTAGCCAACCATCTGATCAGCCCCAGCATTTT
TRBV9	NA	medium-sized	TRBJ1-6	CASSVEGAAANSPLHF	TGTGCCAGCAGCGTAGAAGGGGCCGCGGCGAATTCACCCCTCCACTTT
TRBV5-1	TRBD2	many	TRBJ2-5	CASSLGASGAQETQYF	TGCGCCAGCAGCCTCGGGGCTAGCGGGGCCCAAGAGACCCAGTACTTC
TRBV5-1	NA	NA	TRBJ2-5	CASSVLPQETQYF	TGCGCCAGCAGCGTGCTACCCCAAGAGACCCAGTACTTC
TRBV5-1	NA	NA	TRBJ2-3	CASSLGREGDTQYF	TGCGCCAGCAGCTTGGGACGGGAAGGGGATACGCAGTATTTT
TRBV5-1	NA	NA	TRBJ2-7	CASSFYPDSYEQYF	TGCGCCAGCAGCTTTTACCCGGACTCCTACGAGCAGTACTTC
TRBV18	NA	NA	TRBJ2-2	CASSPGLNTGELFF	TGTGCCAGCTCACCAGGTTTGAACACCGGGGAGCTGTTTTTT
TRBV27	NA	many	TRBJ2-1	CASSPGVSYNEQFF	TGTGCCAGCAGCCCGGGTGTTTCTTACAATGAGCAGTTCTTC
TRBV28	TRBD1	NA	TRBJ1-5	CASSHGFGQGNQPQHF	TGTGCCAGCAGCCACGGATTCGGACAGGGGAACCAGCCCCAGCATTTT
TRBV5-1	NA	many	TRBJ2-5	CASSLEQGETQYF	TGCGCCAGCAGCTTGGAACAGGGAGAGACCCAGTACTTC
TRBV20-1	NA	NA	TRBJ1-1	CSARTPGPQNTEAFF	TGCAGTGCTAGGACGCCGGGACCGCAGAACACTGAAGCTTTCTTT
TRBV6-1	TRBD1	few	TRBJ2-7	CASNLDRGYEQYF	TGTGCCAGCAACCTGGACAGGGGGTACGAGCAGTACTTC
TRBV5-1	TRBD1	few	TRBJ1-1	CASSLVGQRAGGAFF	TGCGCCAGCAGCTTGGTGGGACAGCGGGCTGGGGGAGCTTTCTTT
TRBV5-4	TRBD2	many	TRBJ2-3	CASSLMASGGPTDTQYF	TGTGCCAGCAGCTTAATGGCTAGCGGGGGGCCCACAGATACGCAGTATTTT
TRBV5-1	TRBD1	medium-sized	TRBJ1-1	CASGQANTEAFF	TGCGCCAGTGGACAGGCGAACACTGAAGCTTTCTTT
TRBV5-1	NA	few	TRBJ1-2	CASSLTGSYGYTF	TGCGCCAGCAGTTTGACGGGAAGCTATGGCTACACCTTC
TRBV5-6	TRBD1	many	TRBJ2-7	CASSYRGHYEQYF	TGTGCCAGCAGTTACAGGGGGCACTACGAGCAGTACTTC
TRBV6-1	NA	few	TRBJ1-1	CASRTVSREAFF	TGTGCCAGCCGGACAGTTTCGCGTGAAGCTTTCTTT
TRBV5-1	NA	NA	TRBJ2-2	CASKTDGTNTGELFF	TGCGCCAGCAAAACTGACGGAACGAACACCGGGGAGCTGTTTTTT
TRBV20-1	NA	many	TRBJ2-3	CSASWSSRADTQYF	TGCAGTGCTAGTTGGTCGTCCAGGGCAGATACGCAGTATTTT
TRBV12-3/TRBV12-4	NA	few	TRBJ2-7	CASSWYGGGYEQYF	TGTGCCAGCAGTTGGTATGGAGGAGGGTACGAGCAGTACTTC
TRBV5-1	NA	large	TRBJ1-2	CASSLRGDGYGYTF	TGCGCCAGCAGCTTGAGAGGGGATGGCTATGGCTACACCTTC
TRBV6-1	TRBD2	NA	TRBJ2-7	CASIPSAGLALQYF	TGTGCCAGCATCCCCTCCGCGGGACTAGCCCTGCAGTACTTC
TRBV2	NA	few	TRBJ2-7	CASSANRGGEQYF	TGTGCCAGCAGTGCTAACAGGGGGGGGGAGCAGTACTTC
TRBV20-1	NA	NA	TRBJ2-7	CSAKDGNYEQYF	TGCAGTGCTAAGGACGGAAACTACGAGCAGTACTTC
TRBV5-1	TRBD1	NA	TRBJ1-6	CASSLRQGGNSPLHF	TGCGCCAGCAGCCTCCGACAGGGAGGGAATTCACCCCTCCACTTT
TRBV2	NA	NA	TRBJ1-3	CASKYGGNTIYF	TGTGCCAGCAAGTATGGTGGAAACACCATATATTTT
TRBV20-1	NA	once	TRBJ2-7	CSARGEDRYYEQYF	TGCAGTGCTAGAGGTGAGGACAGATACTACGAGCAGTACTTC
TRBV15	TRBD2	many	TRBJ2-5	CATSTGPRGLAGGETQYF	TGTGCCACCAGCACCGGCCCCAGGGGACTAGCGGGGGGCGAGACCCAGTACTTC
TRBV24-1	NA	NA	TRBJ2-1	CATSDPGIFNEQFF	TGTGCCACCAGTGACCCGGGTATTTTCAATGAGCAGTTCTTC
TRBV18	TRBD1	NA	TRBJ2-1	CASSPRDRDNEQFF	TGTGCCAGCTCACCCCGGGACAGAGACAATGAGCAGTTCTTC
TRBV28	NA	NA	TRBJ2-7	CASSLRQGSYVQYF	TGTGCCAGCAGTTTGCGGCAGGGATCTTATGTGCAGTACTTC
TRBV6-2/TRBV6-3	NA	NA	TRBJ1-5	CASSSPDSHILQPQHF	TGTGCCAGCAGTTCCCCGGACAGCCACATACTTCAGCCCCAGCATTTT
TRBV2	NA	many	TRBJ2-3	CASSERRVTTTGTQYF	TGTGCCAGCAGTGAAAGGCGGGTGACTACCACAGGTACGCAGTATTTT
TRBV11-2	TRBD1	NA	TRBJ1-3	CASSFINRGSSGNTIYF	TGTGCCAGCAGCTTCATAAACAGGGGGTCATCTGGAAACACCATATATTTT
TRBV4-2	NA	many	TRBJ2-7	CASSHTAGNDEQYF	TGTGCCAGCAGCCACACGGCAGGGAACGACGAGCAGTACTTC
TRBV2	NA	NA	TRBJ1-2	CASSPGTAINYGYTF	TGTGCCAGCAGTCCTGGGACGGCTATTAACTATGGCTACACCTTC
TRBV25-1	NA	medium-sized	TRBJ2-2	CASSELQGNTGELFF	TGTGCCAGCAGTGAATTACAGGGGAACACCGGGGAGCTGTTTTTT
TRBV10-1	NA	medium-sized	TRBJ1-2	CASSESTAGGYTF	TGCGCCAGCAGTGAGTCGACAGCAGGTGGCTACACCTTC
TRBV6-2/TRBV6-3	TRBD1	NA	TRBJ1-2	CASRLQGQGGNYGYTF	TGTGCCAGCAGATTACAGGGGCAGGGAGGTAACTATGGCTACACCTTC
TRBV24-1	NA	medium-sized	TRBJ1-2	CATSARGSLGYTF	TGTGCCACCAGTGCCAGGGGCTCATTAGGCTACACCTTC
TRBV12-3/TRBV12-4	NA	few	TRBJ1-2	CASSPRGQGPSYGYTF	TGTGCCAGCAGTCCCCGGGGACAAGGCCCCTCCTATGGCTACACCTTC